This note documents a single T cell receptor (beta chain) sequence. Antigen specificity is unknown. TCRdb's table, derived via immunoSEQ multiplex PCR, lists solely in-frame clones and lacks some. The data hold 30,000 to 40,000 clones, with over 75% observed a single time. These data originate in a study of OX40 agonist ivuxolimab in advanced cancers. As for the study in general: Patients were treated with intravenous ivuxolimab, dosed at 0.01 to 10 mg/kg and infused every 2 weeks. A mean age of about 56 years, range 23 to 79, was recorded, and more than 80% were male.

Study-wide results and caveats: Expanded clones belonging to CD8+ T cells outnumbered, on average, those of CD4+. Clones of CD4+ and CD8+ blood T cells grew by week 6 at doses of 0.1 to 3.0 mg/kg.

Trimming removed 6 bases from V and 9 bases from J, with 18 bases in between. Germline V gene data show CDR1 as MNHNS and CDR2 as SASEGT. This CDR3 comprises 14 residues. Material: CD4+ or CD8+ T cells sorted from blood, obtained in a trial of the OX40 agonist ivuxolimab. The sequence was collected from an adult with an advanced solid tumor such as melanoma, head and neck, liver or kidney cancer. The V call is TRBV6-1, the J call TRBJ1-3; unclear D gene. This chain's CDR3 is CASSHVGGSSTIYF. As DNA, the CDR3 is TGTGCCAGCAGCCACGTTGGAGGGTCGAGCACCATATATTTT.